This TCR beta chain comes out of a study of blood T cell repertoires in COVID-19. Clinical histories supplied by participants themselves formed the basis of cohort assignment. As originally analysed: Amplification of reference gene primers provided the estimated nucleated cell counts. Sequenced by immunoSEQ multiplex PCR; TCRdb stores in-frame clones only, minus some. That table supplies the V and J calls and clone size; D and trimming were determined from the DNA. Here the sample spans 340,000 or so clones, 65% to 90% being singletons. Germline loops: CDR1 MDHEN, CDR2 SYDVKM. After removal of 4 bases from V and 4 bases from J, the junction contained 11 bases not matched to a gene. The CDR3 consists of 16 residues.

This TCR was sampled from a woman in her 40s with acute COVID-19. Sequencing was carried out using PBMCs or T cells enriched from blood (not recorded which). The V gene is TRBV28, the J gene TRBJ1-2, with 8 bases lining up with TRBD1. The chain's CDR3 is CASSSEAGGPVYGYTF. The CDR3, as DNA: TGTGCCAGCAGTTCAGAAGCAGGGGGCCCTGTCTATGGCTACACCTTC.